The next 29 T cell receptor beta chains were all read from a single sample in a study of shared clonotypes between healthy human individuals (dated by TCRdb to the early 2020s). Library preparation used the immunoSEQ multiplex PCR assay. The table comes from immuneACCESS by way of TCRdb, which keeps in-frame sequences with V and J called. Part of the clones is missing from these tables; in studies checked, under half for an unresolved V gene and the rest for unknown reasons. The sample has about 610,000 clones on record, more than 95% of them singletons. Around 0.058% of the sample belongs to the ten largest clones. Sequencing was done on a sample of naive CD4+ T cells sorted from blood. The sample's cell subset or site label, in plain terms: CD45RA+ positively selected. The receptors derive from a woman between 25 and 40 years old in good health.

The chain uses TRBV27 and TRBJ2-2; D possibly corresponds to TRBD1 (6 bases). The V end was cut by 5 bases, the J end by 0 bases, with 10 bases between. This CDR3 contains 15 residues. Germline V gene sequence: CDR1 MNHEY, CDR2 SMNVEV (reference sequence). The CDR3 DNA reads TGTGCCAGCAGTCCACGGGACACGAACACCGGGGAGCTGTTTTTT. Residues: CASSPRDTNTGELFF.

The rearrangement links TRBV25-1 to TRBJ2-5, with 12 bases aligning to TRBD2. Trimming took 6 bases from V and 1 from J; bases not matched to a gene: 9. Germline V lookup: CDR1 MGHDK, CDR2 SYGVNS. The length of the CDR3 is 17 residues. The CDR3 region has the DNA TGTGCCAGCAGGACTAGCGGGAGATACCCCTTCCAAGAGACCCAGTACTTC. This translates into CASRTSGRYPFQETQYF.

The chain is built from TRBV5-4 and TRBJ2-3; D gene uncertain. Looked up from germline, CDR1 is SGHNT and CDR2 is YYREEE (reference sequence). This CDR3 has 11 amino acids. Between the trimmed V and J ends, which lost 3 bases and 7 bases, there was a span of 6 bases. The CDR3 region is CASSSRNTQYF. CDR3 sequence (DNA): TGTGCCAGCAGCTCTCGTAATACGCAGTATTTT.

V usage is TRBV10-3 and J usage is TRBJ2-1; D remains ambiguous. The CDR3 has 13 amino acids. Deletions cut 6 bases from V and 1 base from J, with 7 bases between. CDR1 is ENHRY, CDR2 SYGVKD, per germline. Here the CDR3 DNA reads TGTGCCATCAGGTTGGCGTCCTACAATGAGCAGTTCTTC. Translated, it gives CAIRLASYNEQFF.

V is TRBV5-4 and J is TRBJ1-1, with TRBD1 matching over 8 bases. CDR3 length: 15 residues. The germline V gene has CDR1 SGHNT and CDR2 YYREEE (reference sequence). V trimming: 1 base; J trimming: 6 bases; junction bases outside the gene matches: 8. The CDR3 here is CASSLQFQGAAEAFF. The CDR3 nucleotides are TGTGCCAGCAGCTTGCAGTTCCAGGGGGCGGCTGAAGCTTTCTTT.

J is TRBJ2-1 and V is TRBV7-8, with D possibly matching TRBD1 (7 bases). The CDR3 runs 14 residues. V was clipped by 7 bases and J by 9 bases, with 19 bases between them. Germline V gene data show CDR1 as SGHVS and CDR2 as FQNEAQ. The CDR3 DNA reads as TGTGCCAGCACTCAGTACTGGCAGGGGGGTGAGCAGTTCTTC. Protein sequence: CASTQYWQGGEQFF.

This chain uses TRBV5-4 with TRBJ2-3; D ambiguous. V was pared by 0 bases and J by 6 bases, with 14 bases between. The CDR3 totals 15 residues. The germline CDR1 and CDR2 sequences are SGHNT and YYREEE (reference sequence). CDR3 region: CASSLANTGKDTQYF. In nucleotides, the CDR3 is TGTGCCAGCAGCTTGGCCAATACTGGGAAGGATACGCAGTATTTT. Supplemented by reference TRBV5-4 and TRBJ2-3, the full variable domain reads ETGVTQSPTHLIKTRGQQVTLRCSSQSGHNTVSWYQQALGQGPQFIFQYYREEENGRGNFPPRFSGLQFPNYSSELNVNALELDDSALYLCASSLANTGKDTQYFGPGTRLTVL.

This sequence joins TRBV20-1 and TRBJ2-7; D remains ambiguous. From germline, CDR1 is DFQATT and CDR2 SNEGSKA (reference sequence). The V and J ends lost 4 bases and 7 bases respectively, with 11 bases between them. The length of the CDR3 is 11 residues. For the CDR3, the DNA is TGCAGTGCTAAACTTAACGGGGAGCAGTACTTC. Protein sequence: CSAKLNGEQYF.

The V call is TRBV5-1, the J call TRBJ2-5; D remains unclear. The germline CDR1 and CDR2 sequences are SGHRS and YFSETQ. V lost 0 bases, J lost 0 bases, and 9 bases lay in between. CDR3 size: 15 residues. In nucleotides, the CDR3 is TGCGCCAGCAGCTTGGACCGGCAGAACCAAGAGACCCAGTACTTC. This sequence encodes CASSLDRQNQETQYF.

Here the CDR3 reads CASSLRAVVARYNEQFF. The CDR3 coding sequence is TGTGCCAGCAGTTTACGGGCGGTTGTGGCCCGGTACAATGAGCAGTTCTTC. V gene TRBV28 combines with J gene TRBJ2-1; the D is unclear. The CDR3 sequence is 17 residues long. V lost 2 bases to trimming and J lost 4 bases, with 18 bases between them. The germline CDR1 and CDR2 sequences are MDHEN and SYDVKM.

The CDR3 nucleotides read TGTGCCAGCAGCATGACAGGAGGGTTGGAGCAGTACTTC. It translates to CASSMTGGLEQYF. The chain joins TRBV7-9 to TRBJ2-7; D might be TRBD1 or TRBD2, each matching 6 bases. The CDR3 contains 13 residues. CDR1 is SEHNR and CDR2 is FQNEAQ in the germline V gene (reference sequence). Trimming left V 5 bases short and J 7 bases short, with 15 bases between.

V usage is TRBV6-1 and J usage is TRBJ2-7; 8 bases line up with TRBD1. There are 14 residues in the CDR3. The germline V gene encodes CDR1 MNHNS and CDR2 SASEGT. J was trimmed by 3 bases and V by 5 bases; bases with no gene match: 6. The CDR3 DNA reads TGTGCCAGCAGTCCGCGGACAGGGTTCTACGAGCAGTACTTC. Translation gives CASSPRTGFYEQYF.

This rearrangement joins TRBV5-1 to TRBJ1-6; D is uncertain. The V and J ends lost 3 bases and 8 bases respectively, with 15 bases between them. The germline V gene encodes CDR1 SGHRS and CDR2 YFSETQ. The CDR3 length is 15 residues. The CDR3 region is CASSYFREPHSPLHF. In DNA form, the CDR3 reads TGCGCCAGCAGCTACTTTCGGGAACCCCATTCACCCCTCCACTTT.

The V call is TRBV19, the J call TRBJ1-5; possibly TRBD1 for D (5 bases). Trimming left V 6 bases short and J 7 bases short, with 16 bases between. The CDR3 loop spans 14 amino acids. Germline CDR1 and CDR2: LNHDA and SQIVND (reference sequence). The CDR3 coding sequence is TGTGCCAGTAGCCCCACAGGAGCCGGGCAGCCCCAGCATTTT. Amino acid sequence: CASSPTGAGQPQHF.

The J gene is TRBJ1-6, the V gene TRBV5-6, with no clear D. Looked up from germline, CDR1 is SGHDT and CDR2 is YYEEEE. This CDR3 has 18 residues. Deletions cut 4 bases from V and 4 bases from J, with 21 bases between. The CDR3 DNA reads TGTGCCAGCAGCATTTTCCTCGACGGGGTGGTGTATAATTCACCCCTCCACTTT. This codes for CASSIFLDGVVYNSPLHF.

The rearrangement links TRBV10-2 to TRBJ1-2; the D gene is possibly TRBD1 (6 bases). Trimming removed 0 bases from V and 9 bases from J, with 14 bases in between. Per germline, CDR1 WSHSY and CDR2 SAAADI. The CDR3 runs to 14 residues. The CDR3 coding sequence is TGCGCCAGCAGTGAGTCGGGGGCTATCGTGAGCTACACCTTC. It is translated as CASSESGAIVSYTF.

V and J are TRBV18 and TRBJ1-5; D might be TRBD1 (6 bases). The ends were cut back, 3 bases at V and 6 bases at J, with 18 bases in the middle. This CDR3 is built from 16 residues. The germline V gene encodes CDR1 KGHSH and CDR2 LQKENI. CDR3 nucleotides: TGTGCCAGCTCACCCCTAGATGACCCCAGGGGTCAGCCCCAGCATTTT. This gives the protein CASSPLDDPRGQPQHF.

J is TRBJ1-5 and V is TRBV7-9; TRBD1 agrees at 10 bases. V was clipped by 3 bases and J by 7 bases; unmatched bases: 3. The CDR3 consists of 14 residues. The germline V gene has CDR1 SEHNR and CDR2 FQNEAQ (reference sequence). CDR3 region: CASSLTGGDQPQHF. The CDR3 coding sequence is TGTGCCAGCAGCTTGACAGGGGGCGACCAGCCCCAGCATTTT.

This rearrangement joins TRBV5-5 to TRBJ1-4, with 9 bases fitting TRBD1. The CDR3 is made up of 15 amino acids. V was clipped by 1 base and J by 7 bases; unmatched bases: 5. Looked up from germline, CDR1 is SGHKS and CDR2 is YYEKEE (reference sequence). The DNA of the CDR3 is TGTGCCAGCAGCTTGACGGGACAGGGTGGTGAAAAACTGTTTTTT. This codes for CASSLTGQGGEKLFF.

The V call is TRBV27, the J call TRBJ2-7, with TRBD1 identical over 7 bases. CDR1 and CDR2 from the germline V gene are MNHEY and SMNVEV (reference sequence). V shed 5 bases, J shed 6 bases, and the junction held 10 bases outside the gene matches. The CDR3 runs to 14 residues. The CDR3 loop reads CASSPPGTASEQYF. The DNA for the CDR3 is TGTGCCAGCAGTCCACCCGGGACAGCGAGCGAGCAGTACTTC.

The chain recombines TRBV6-1 with TRBJ1-1; D not resolved. This CDR3 comprises 13 residues. V was clipped by 6 bases and J by 1 base, with 9 bases between them. Germline CDR1 is MNHNS and CDR2 is SASEGT. CDR3 residues: CASREATNTEAFF. Here the CDR3 DNA reads TGTGCCAGCAGGGAGGCCACGAACACTGAAGCTTTCTTT.

The V and J genes are TRBV10-1 and TRBJ2-7; 8 bases match TRBD1. The CDR3 runs 13 residues. The V segment lost 4 bases and the J segment 3 bases; nucleotides outside the gene matches: 2. Germline CDR1 reads WNHNN; CDR2 reads SYGVQD (reference sequence). The CDR3: CASSVGQGYEQYF. In DNA form, the CDR3 reads TGCGCCAGCAGTGTAGGACAGGGCTACGAGCAGTACTTC.

The chain recombines TRBV2 with TRBJ2-5, with 8 bases identical to TRBD2. Gene TRBJ2-7 matches the end of the DNA better, so the J call may be wrong. The CDR3 sequence is 14 residues long. Germline CDR1 and CDR2: SNHLY and FYNNEI. CDR3 amino acids: CASSRTSRNYEQYF. In nucleotides, the CDR3 is TGTGCCAGCAGTCGGACTAGCCGGAATTACGAGCAGTACTTC.

V and J are TRBV18 and TRBJ2-7; the D gene is possibly TRBD1 (6 bases). Trimming took 2 bases from V and 5 from J, leaving 13 bases between them. Germline loops: CDR1 KGHSH, CDR2 LQKENI. This CDR3 region has 14 residues. DNA of the CDR3: TGTGCCAGCTCACCATATCTAGGGGGAGACGAGCAGTACTTC. It codes for CASSPYLGGDEQYF.

This clone has only one observation. The chain links TRBV10-2 to TRBJ2-1; D not resolved. CDR3 size: 14 residues. The V end lost 0 bases, the J end lost 10 bases, and 13 bases lay between the germline ends. The germline gives CDR1 WSHSY, CDR2 SAAADI. CDR3 loop: CASSESMAPPEQFF. The CDR3 DNA is TGCGCCAGCAGTGAGTCGATGGCGCCGCCCGAGCAGTTCTTC.

The CDR3 here is CASRGAGLPNTGELFF. The CDR3 DNA sequence: TGTGCCAGTCGAGGAGCGGGACTCCCGAACACCGGGGAGCTGTTTTTT. The V call is TRBV19, the J call TRBJ2-2; 7 positions match TRBD2. This CDR3 is 16 amino acids long. V was pared by 8 bases and J by 0 bases, with 9 bases of the junction left unmatched. Germline V lookup: CDR1 LNHDA, CDR2 SQIVND (reference sequence). The full variable domain, its missing parts supplied by reference TRBV19 and TRBJ2-2, is DGGITQSPKYLFRKEGQNVTLSCEQNLNHDAMYWYRQDPGQGLRLIYYSQIVNDFQKGDIAEGYSVSREKKESFPLTVTSAQKNPTAFYLCASRGAGLPNTGELFFGEGSRLTVL.

CDR3 nucleotide sequence: TGTGCCAGTGGGCTAGCTTCCTACAATGAGCAGTTCTTC. This codes for CASGLASYNEQFF. The chain couples TRBV2 to TRBJ2-1; D might be TRBD2 (5 bases). Germline CDR1 is SNHLY and CDR2 is FYNNEI. With 9 bases removed from V and 1 base from J, the gap between germline ends came to 10 bases. The CDR3 has 13 residues.

J is TRBJ1-4 and V is TRBV28, with 7 bases matching TRBD1. Germline V gene lookup returns CDR1 MDHEN and CDR2 SYDVKM. The V and J ends lost 8 bases and 8 bases, in that order; junction bases with no gene match: 11. This CDR3 has 14 amino acids. CDR3 in DNA: TGTGCCAGCTCTGAGACAGGGTATAGCGAAAAACTGTTTTTT. Residues: CASSETGYSEKLFF. Together with reference TRBV28 and TRBJ1-4, the CDR3 gives the full variable domain: DVKVTQSSRYLVKRTGEKVFLECVQDMDHENMFWYRQDPGLGLRLIYFSYDVKMKEKGDIPEGYSVSREKKERFSLILESASTNQTSMYLCASSETGYSEKLFFGSGTQLSVL.

The rearrangement links TRBV28 to TRBJ1-1, with a tentative D call TRBD1 (5 bases). The germline gives CDR1 MDHEN, CDR2 SYDVKM. V was trimmed by 2 bases and J by 7 bases, leaving 8 bases between them. The CDR3 extends over 12 amino acids. CDR3 residues: CASSLRGIEAFF. Here the CDR3 DNA reads TGTGCCAGCAGTTTAAGGGGAATTGAAGCTTTCTTT.